Below, 16 T cell receptor beta chains from the same sample are listed, as sequenced in a study of T cell repertoires in cytomegalovirus infection. One entry per CDR3 protein, called by TCRdb with MiXCR from the reads. This sample has some 200,000 distinct CDR3 sequences, with about 20% found just once. The material sequenced was PBMCs. These receptors originate from a human donor in good health (CMV status not recorded). Some clones in this sample may be carry-over from other donors' samples.

There are a few counts of this clonotype. The V gene is TRBV19, the J gene TRBJ1-1; no definite D call. The CDR3 spans 14 residues. V lost 2 bases, J lost 1 base, and 8 bases lay in between. Germline CDR1 LNHDA, CDR2 SQIVND (reference sequence). In DNA, the CDR3 is TGTGCCAGTAGTATAAGGGCCGGGAACACTGAAGCTTTCTTT. Residues: CASSIRAGNTEAFF.

The table lists this clonotype with many counts. The rearrangement uses TRBV7-2 and TRBJ2-5, with 8 bases fitting TRBD2. CDR3 length: 15 residues. The germline gives CDR1 SGHTA, CDR2 FQGNSA. J gave up 8 bases and V 2 bases, and 10 bases lay outside the gene matches. The CDR3 DNA reads TGTGCCAGCAGCTTAAGTCGGGGGGGTCTGGAAACCCAGTACTTC. It specifies CASSLSRGGLETQYF.

The table lists this clonotype with many counts. The V and J genes are TRBV7-2 and TRBJ2-5; D ambiguous. Trimming cost V 0 bases and J 4 bases, with 9 bases left between them. The CDR3 runs to 14 residues. CDR1 and CDR2 (germline): SGHTA, FQGNSA. Here the CDR3 reads CASSLAVPPETQYF. In DNA, the CDR3 is TGTGCCAGCAGCTTAGCGGTGCCCCCAGAGACCCAGTACTTC.

The table lists this clonotype with many counts. The rearrangement uses TRBV12-3 or TRBV12-4 and TRBJ1-2; 8 nucleotides match TRBD1. The CDR3 contains 14 residues. V shed 2 bases and J 5 bases; nucleotides not matched to a gene: 4. Here the CDR3 DNA reads TGTGCCAGCAGTTTAAGGCAGGGGGCATATGGCTACACCTTC. This codes for CASSLRQGAYGYTF.

J is TRBJ2-3 and V is TRBV4-3; 10 nucleotides line up with TRBD2. The CDR3 consists of 15 residues. The trim removed 4 bases at V and 7 bases at J, leaving 8 bases unmatched. Germline CDR1 LGHNA, CDR2 YSLEER. The chain's CDR3 is CASSRQREGENTQYF. CDR3 nucleotides: TGCGCCAGCAGCCGTCAGCGGGAGGGTGAAAATACGCAGTATTTT.

As for this clonotype: A junction boundary mismatches the germline segment, possibly from a read error. The V and J genes are TRBV5-6 and TRBJ2-5, with D uncertain. Germline-derived CDR1 and CDR2 are SGHDT and YYEEEE. This CDR3 has 13 residues. The CDR3 spells CASSLVVEETRYF. DNA for the CDR3: TGTGCCAGCAGCTTGGTTGTGGAAGAGACCCGGTACTTC.

The rearrangement uses TRBV7-3 and TRBJ1-1; D gene ambiguous. The V gene's germline CDR1 is SGHTA and CDR2 FQGTGA. V dropped 5 bases and J dropped 5 bases, with 12 bases sitting between them. CDR3 length: 13 residues. In DNA, the CDR3 is TGTGCCAGCAGCCCCGGCCCGGGGACTGAAGCTTTCTTT. Amino acids: CASSPGPGTEAFF. Supplemented by reference TRBV7-3 and TRBJ1-1, the full variable domain reads GAGVSQTPSNKVTEKGKYVELRCDPISGHTALYWYRQSLGQGPEFLIYFQGTGAADDSGLPNDRFFAVRPEGSVSTLKIQRTERGDSAVYLCASSPGPGTEAFFGQGTRLTVV.

The chain carries TRBV28 and TRBJ1-1; TRBD1 is a possible D gene (5 bases). Germline V gene data show CDR1 as MDHEN and CDR2 as SYDVKM. The CDR3 totals 13 residues. V shed 5 bases and J shed 6 bases, with 13 bases lying between them. The CDR3 nucleotides are TGTGCCAGCAGTCAAGGGACTTACTCTGAAGCTTTCTTT. Protein product: CASSQGTYSEAFF.

In its sample, this clonotype was seen a few times. The chain is built from TRBV19 and TRBJ1-3; D might be TRBD1 (5 bases). The ends were cut back, 0 bases at V and 0 bases at J, with 12 bases in the middle. The CDR3 runs 17 residues. Germline V lookup: CDR1 LNHDA, CDR2 SQIVND (reference sequence). CDR3 protein: CASSIDALGGSGNTIYF. The CDR3 region has the DNA TGTGCCAGTAGTATAGATGCCCTGGGGGGCTCTGGAAACACCATATATTTT.

This clonotype was found many times. The chain carries TRBV7-8 and TRBJ1-3, with TRBD1 matching 9 bases. The germline CDR1 and CDR2 sequences are SGHVS and FQNEAQ. V shed 4 bases, J shed 2 bases, and the junction held 12 bases outside the gene matches. The length of the CDR3 is 18 residues. For the CDR3, the DNA is TGTGCCAGCAGCTCCCAGGCCCCGGACAGGGGACCTGGAAACACCATATATTTT. Its translation is CASSSQAPDRGPGNTIYF.

This clonotype was counted only a few times. The chain joins TRBV25-1 to TRBJ1-3; no clear D gene. V lost 4 bases to trimming and J lost 4 bases, with 8 bases between them. The CDR3 has 13 residues. Germline assignment: CDR1 MGHDK and CDR2 SYGVNS. The CDR3 nucleotides read TGTGCCAGCAGTGCTTCCCTCGGAAACACCATATATTTT. The encoded protein is CASSASLGNTIYF. The variable domain in full, completed from reference TRBV25-1 and TRBJ1-3, reads EADIYQTPRYLVIGTGKKITLECSQTMGHDKMYWYQQDPGMELHLIHYSYGVNSTEKGDLSSESTVSRIRTEHFPLTLESARPSHTSQYLCASSASLGNTIYFGEGSWLTVV.

The V call is TRBV6-1, the J call TRBJ2-7, with 9 bases lining up with TRBD1. The V gene end was trimmed by 6 bases and the J gene end by 4 bases; junction bases not matched to a gene: 7. This CDR3 is built from 14 residues. CDR1 MNHNS and CDR2 SASEGT come from the germline V gene. CDR3 residues: CASSPGTGIYEQYF. The CDR3 coding sequence is TGTGCCAGCAGCCCCGGGACAGGGATTTACGAGCAGTACTTC.

Many counts were recorded for this clonotype. The chain links TRBV24-1 to TRBJ2-1; TRBD1 is a possible D gene (6 bases). This CDR3 is built from 16 residues. Germline loops: CDR1 KGHDR, CDR2 SFDVKD. Between the trimmed V and J ends, which lost 9 bases and 2 bases, there was a span of 19 bases. The CDR3 spells CATQTVTGKAYNEQFF. The CDR3 region has the DNA TGTGCCACCCAAACGGTCACAGGGAAGGCCTACAATGAGCAGTTCTTC.

About this clonotype: A read error is possible here, since a much larger clone lies one base away. Here the CDR3 DNA reads TGTGCCAGCAGCCGAAAACGAGCGGGGATCACAGATACGCAGTATTTT. Translated, it gives CASSRKRAGITDTQYF. The J gene is TRBJ2-3, the V gene TRBV7-2; 7 nucleotides align to TRBD2. CDR1 and CDR2 from the germline V gene are SGHTA and FQGNSA. This CDR3 comprises 16 residues. V trimming: 5 bases; J trimming: 2 bases; junction bases outside the gene matches: 10. Complete variable domain (other parts from reference TRBV7-2 and TRBJ2-3): GAGVSQSPSNKVTEKGKDVELRCDPISGHTALYWYRQSLGQGLEFLIYFQGNSAPDKSGLPSDRFSAERTGGSVSTLTIQRTQQEDSAVYLCASSRKRAGITDTQYFGPGTRLTVL.

This clonotype has more than one count but fewer than ten. The chain recombines TRBV20-1 with TRBJ1-2; D gene uncertain. The CDR3 is 14 amino acids. Per the germline V gene, CDR1 is DFQATT and CDR2 is SNEGSKA (reference sequence). Trimming removed 3 bases at V and 4 bases at J, with 15 bases between. Here the CDR3 reads CSASGLRTSYGYTF. The CDR3 nucleotides are TGCAGTGCTAGCGGCCTACGGACCTCCTATGGCTACACCTTC.

This clonotype has at least ten counts. The rearrangement uses TRBV7-2 and TRBJ2-6, with TRBD2 as a possible D gene (7 bases). The CDR3 runs to 17 residues. Germline lookup yields CDR1 SGHTA and CDR2 FQGNSA. With 11 bases removed from V and 0 bases from J, the gap between germline ends came to 20 bases. The CDR3 is CAVLGGADYSGANVLTF. The CDR3 DNA is TGTGCCGTCCTGGGGGGGGCGGACTACTCTGGGGCCAACGTCCTGACTTTC.